This T cell receptor (beta chain) is drawn from a study of technical replicates of blood from several donors. Per germline, CDR1 SEHNR and CDR2 FQNEAQ (reference sequence). This CDR3 region has 13 residues. Trimming pared 5 bases from V and 3 bases from J, leaving 8 bases between. The method was immunoSEQ multiplex PCR; TCRdb's version includes in-frame clones alone and lacks a portion of them. The sample lists about 76,000 clones; roughly 85% were seen once. This chain connects TRBV7-9 to TRBJ1-5, with D unclear. The sequence derives from a human donor in good health. Some clones in this sample may be carry-over from other donors' samples. Sequencing was done on a sample of PBMCs. DNA of the CDR3: TGTGCCAGCAGCCCGGGGTACAATCAGCCCCAGCATTTT. Translating gives CASSPGYNQPQHF.